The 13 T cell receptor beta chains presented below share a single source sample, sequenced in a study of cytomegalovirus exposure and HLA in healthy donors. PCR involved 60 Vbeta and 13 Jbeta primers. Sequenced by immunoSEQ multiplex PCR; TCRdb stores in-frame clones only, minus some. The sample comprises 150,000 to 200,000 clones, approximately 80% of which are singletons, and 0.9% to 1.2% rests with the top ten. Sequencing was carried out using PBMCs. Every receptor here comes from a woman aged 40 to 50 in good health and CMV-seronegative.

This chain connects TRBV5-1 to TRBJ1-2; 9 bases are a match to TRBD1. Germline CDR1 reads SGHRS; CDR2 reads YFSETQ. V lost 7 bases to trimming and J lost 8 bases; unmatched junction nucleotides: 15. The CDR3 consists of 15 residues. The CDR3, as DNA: TGCGCCAGCCGAATTGGGACAGGGAGCCCGGGGGGCTACACCTTC. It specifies CASRIGTGSPGGYTF.

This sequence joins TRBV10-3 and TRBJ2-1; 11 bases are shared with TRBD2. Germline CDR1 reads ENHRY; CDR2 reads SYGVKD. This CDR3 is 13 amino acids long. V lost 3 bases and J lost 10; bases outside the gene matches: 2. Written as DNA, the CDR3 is TGTGCCATCAGTGATTCTAGCGGGAGGGAGCAGTTCTTC. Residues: CAISDSSGREQFF.

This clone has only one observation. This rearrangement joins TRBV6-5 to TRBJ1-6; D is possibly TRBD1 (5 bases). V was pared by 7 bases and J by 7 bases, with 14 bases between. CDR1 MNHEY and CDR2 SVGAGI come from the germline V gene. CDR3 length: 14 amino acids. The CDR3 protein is CASTPGGENSPLHF. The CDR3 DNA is TGTGCCAGCACTCCCGGAGGGGAAAATTCACCCCTCCACTTT.

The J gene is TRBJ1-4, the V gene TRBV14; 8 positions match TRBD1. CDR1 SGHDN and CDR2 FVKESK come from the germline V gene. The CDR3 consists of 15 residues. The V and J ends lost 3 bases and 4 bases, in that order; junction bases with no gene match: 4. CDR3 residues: CASSHRQGNNEKLFF. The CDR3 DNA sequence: TGTGCCAGCAGCCACAGACAGGGGAATAATGAAAAACTGTTTTTT.

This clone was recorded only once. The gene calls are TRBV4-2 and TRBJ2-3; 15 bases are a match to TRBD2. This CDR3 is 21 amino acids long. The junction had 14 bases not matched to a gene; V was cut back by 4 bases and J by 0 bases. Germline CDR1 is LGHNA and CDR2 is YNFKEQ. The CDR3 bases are TGTGCCAGCAGCCTCCCCACGGGACTAGCGGGAGGACCTACTAGCACAGATACGCAGTATTTT. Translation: CASSLPTGLAGGPTSTDTQYF.

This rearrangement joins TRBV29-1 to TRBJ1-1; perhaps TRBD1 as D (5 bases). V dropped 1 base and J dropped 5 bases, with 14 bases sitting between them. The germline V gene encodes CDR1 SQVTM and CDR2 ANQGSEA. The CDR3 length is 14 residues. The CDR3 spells CSVEVLGGGTEAFF. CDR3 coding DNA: TGCAGCGTTGAAGTGCTGGGGGGAGGGACTGAAGCTTTCTTT.

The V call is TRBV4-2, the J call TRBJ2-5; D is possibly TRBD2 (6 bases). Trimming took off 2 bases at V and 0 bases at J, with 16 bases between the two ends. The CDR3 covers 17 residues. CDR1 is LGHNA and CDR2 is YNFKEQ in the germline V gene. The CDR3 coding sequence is TGTGCCAGCAGCCAAAGAGTTTGGGGGGACTACCAAGAGACCCAGTACTTC. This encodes CASSQRVWGDYQETQYF.

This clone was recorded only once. CDR3 amino acids: CASSATRDRGQFF. DNA for the CDR3: TGTGCCAGCAGCGCTACCCGGGACAGGGGGCAGTTCTTC. The V and J genes are TRBV7-9 and TRBJ2-1; 10 nucleotides align to TRBD1. V lost 5 bases, J lost 12 bases, and 7 bases stayed unmatched. Germline V lookup: CDR1 SEHNR, CDR2 FQNEAQ (reference sequence). This CDR3 is built from 13 residues.

The CDR3 protein is CSGGQGRWEKLFF. CDR3 nucleotide sequence: TGCAGCGGAGGACAGGGGCGGTGGGAAAAACTGTTTTTT. The chain uses TRBV29-1 and TRBJ1-4; 9 bases line up with TRBD1. V lost 7 bases to trimming and J lost 8 bases; unmatched junction nucleotides: 8. The CDR3 covers 13 residues. From germline, CDR1 is SQVTM and CDR2 ANQGSEA. The complete variable domain, with remaining parts taken from reference TRBV29-1 and TRBJ1-4, reads SAVISQKPSRDICQRGTSLTIQCQVDSQVTMMFWYRQQPGQSLTLIATANQGSEATYESGFVIDKFPISRPNLTFSTLTVSNMSPEDSSIYLCSGGQGRWEKLFFGSGTQLSVL.

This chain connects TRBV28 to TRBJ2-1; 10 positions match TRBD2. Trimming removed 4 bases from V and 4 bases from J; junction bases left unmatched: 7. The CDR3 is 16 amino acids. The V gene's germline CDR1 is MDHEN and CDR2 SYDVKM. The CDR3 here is CASSSPLAGVYNEQFF. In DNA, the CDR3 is TGTGCCAGCAGTTCCCCCCTAGCGGGAGTTTACAATGAGCAGTTCTTC.

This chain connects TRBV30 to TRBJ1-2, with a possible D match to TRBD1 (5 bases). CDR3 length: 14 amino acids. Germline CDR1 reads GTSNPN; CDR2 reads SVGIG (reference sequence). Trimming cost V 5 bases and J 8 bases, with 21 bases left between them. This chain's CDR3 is CAWHRGAGPSGYTF. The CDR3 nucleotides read TGTGCCTGGCATAGGGGTGCCGGACCTTCGGGCTACACCTTC.

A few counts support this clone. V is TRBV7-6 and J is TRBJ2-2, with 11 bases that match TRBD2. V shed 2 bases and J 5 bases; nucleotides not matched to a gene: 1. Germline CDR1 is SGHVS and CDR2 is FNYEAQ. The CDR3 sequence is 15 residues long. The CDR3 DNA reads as TGTGCCAGCAGCTTATCTAGCGGGAGGACCGGGGAGCTGTTTTTT. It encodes CASSLSSGRTGELFF.

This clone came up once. CDR3 nucleotide sequence: TGCGCCAGCAGCCAAGAGAGCGGGAGGGCCAGTGAGCAGTTCTTC. Residues: CASSQESGRASEQFF. The chain uses TRBV4-1 and TRBJ2-1; 10 nucleotides line up with TRBD2. Unmatched junction bases numbered 5, after V lost 0 bases and J lost 9 bases. The germline V gene has CDR1 MGHRA and CDR2 YSYEKL. The CDR3 loop spans 15 amino acids.